The clone carrying this TCR beta chain was found a few times. As yet, its antigen is unknown. This entry comes from a study of identical twins. Findings and caveats of the study: Among monozygotic twins, out-of-frame TCR alpha sharing exceeded what models predicted. Excess sharing between twins was weaker in beta out-of-frame sequences.

Trimming cost V 3 bases and J 5 bases, with 20 bases left between them. The germline V gene encodes CDR1 SGHRS and CDR2 YFSETQ. The CDR3 loop spans 17 amino acids. TCRdb reanalysed the 5' RACE reads using MiXCR and keeps one entry per CDR3 protein. Of under 800,000 distinct CDR3 sequences listed, 21% are singletons. The same sample was also used in a study of T cells expressing NK-cell markers. That paper notes: Whether expanded NKG2C+ T cell clones were HCMV specific stayed uncertain.

This clonotype was sampled from a woman younger than 35 in good health. Sequenced input: PBMCs. This chain joins TRBV5-1 and TRBJ2-2; maybe TRBD2 (6 bases). The CDR3, as DNA: TGCGCCAGCAGCTCGTTCGCAGGACTATCTGGAACCGGGGAGCTGTTTTTT. Its protein product is CASSSFAGLSGTGELFF.